The 20 T cell receptor beta chains in this list originate from one sample, sequenced in a study of early T cells in non-severe SARS-CoV-2 infection. TCRdb reanalysed the 5' RACE reads using MiXCR and keeps one entry per CDR3 protein. The sample shows about 27,000 distinct CDR3 sequences, approximately 3.9% of them seen only once. Sequencing input: whole blood. These receptors were collected from an adult who was a healthcare worker with PCR-confirmed SARS-CoV-2 infection or an uninfected control (not recorded which).

Ten or more counts support this clonotype. The chain carries TRBV6-5 and TRBJ2-5, with 8 positions matching TRBD2. CDR1 is MNHEY, CDR2 SVGAGI, per germline. After removal of 8 bases from V and 7 bases from J, the junction contained 12 bases not matched to a gene. The CDR3 length is 14 residues. The DNA for the CDR3 is TGTGCCAGCCGAATCCCCGGGGGGGTCGGGACCCAGTACTTC. This translates into CASRIPGGVGTQYF.

At least ten counts were recorded for this clonotype. The J gene is TRBJ1-3, the V gene TRBV5-6; D unclear. Trimming cost V 0 bases and J 0 bases, with 16 bases left between them. Germline V gene sequence: CDR1 SGHDT, CDR2 YYEEEE. The CDR3 has 18 residues. CDR3 protein: CASSLGSEVVRSGNTIYF. CDR3 nucleotide sequence: TGTGCCAGCAGCTTGGGTTCGGAAGTTGTTCGCTCTGGAAACACCATATATTTT.

The table lists this clonotype with many counts. This chain links TRBV6-6 with TRBJ1-1, with D unresolved. The germline V gene has CDR1 MNHNY and CDR2 SVGAGI (reference sequence). CDR3 size: 13 residues. V lost 2 bases to trimming and J lost 1 base, with 5 bases between them. CDR3 loop: CASSYRTNTEAFF. The CDR3 bases are TGTGCCAGCAGTTACCGAACGAACACTGAAGCTTTCTTT.

Concerning this clonotype itself: One end of the junction is discordant with germline, which a read error may explain. The genes are TRBV30 and TRBJ1-1; tentative D call: TRBD1 (5 bases). Germline-derived CDR1 and CDR2 are GTSNPN and SVGIG (reference sequence). The CDR3 runs 14 residues. CDR3 nucleotide sequence: TGTGCCCGGAGTAGCGTTGGGGGAAGAACTGAAGCTTTCTTT. It translates to CARSSVGGRTEAFF. Based on the CDR3 plus reference TRBV30 and TRBJ1-1, the full variable domain is SQTIHQWPATLVQPVGSPLSLECTVEGTSNPNLYWYRQAAGRGLQLLFYSVGIGQISSEVPQNLSASRPQDRQFILSSKKLLLSDSGFYLCARSSVGGRTEAFFGQGTRLTVV.

This clonotype was picked up many times. The V and J genes are TRBV5-4 and TRBJ2-1; D may be TRBD2 (5 bases). Trimming stripped 1 base from V and 8 bases from J, with 7 bases between. The germline CDR1 and CDR2 sequences are SGHNT and YYREEE (reference sequence). This CDR3 spans 12 amino acids. The CDR3 sequence is CASSLIGDEQFF. The CDR3 region has the DNA TGTGCCAGCAGCTTGATCGGGGATGAGCAGTTCTTC.

This clonotype occurred many times. The J gene is TRBJ1-3, the V gene TRBV5-4; no clear D gene. The CDR3 has 13 residues. V gave up 1 base and J gave up 5 bases, with 7 bases separating them. Germline assignment: CDR1 SGHNT and CDR2 YYREEE (reference sequence). The CDR3 DNA sequence: TGTGCCAGCAGCTTGTCACAGAGAAACACCATATATTTT. This gives the protein CASSLSQRNTIYF.

In this sample, this clonotype is medium-sized. V is TRBV10-1 and J is TRBJ1-1; 7 nucleotides agree with TRBD1. The CDR3 runs 12 residues. Germline CDR1 WNHNN, CDR2 SYGVQD (reference sequence). V gave up 6 bases and J gave up 7 bases; unmatched junction bases: 5. The CDR3 sequence: CASRTGLDEAFF. The CDR3 region has the DNA TGCGCCAGCAGGACAGGGCTGGATGAAGCTTTCTTT.

The genes are TRBV29-1 and TRBJ2-3; D possibly matches TRBD1 or TRBD2 (5 bases each). Per germline, CDR1 SQVTM and CDR2 ANQGSEA. V was cut by 6 bases and J by 0 bases, with 19 bases left in between. CDR3 length: 16 residues. CDR3 in amino acids: CSVVGVYSSSTDTQYF. DNA for the CDR3: TGCAGCGTAGTGGGGGTCTACAGCTCTAGCACAGATACGCAGTATTTT.

The table lists this clonotype with many counts. The chain combines TRBV5-6 with TRBJ2-2; 9 bases line up with TRBD1. J gave up 3 bases and V 4 bases, and 7 bases lay outside the gene matches. CDR1 and CDR2 from the germline V gene are SGHDT and YYEEEE. The CDR3 is 16 amino acids. The CDR3 nucleotides are TGTGCCAGCAGCCCTCCGGGACAGGGTTACACCGGGGAGCTGTTTTTT. As protein: CASSPPGQGYTGELFF.

This clonotype was seen at least ten times. This chain links TRBV5-1 with TRBJ2-3; 9 nucleotides match TRBD2. From germline, CDR1 is SGHRS and CDR2 YFSETQ. The CDR3 totals 15 residues. The junction had 8 bases not matched to a gene; V was cut back by 4 bases and J by 5 bases. CDR3 amino acids: CASSLIAGAGDTQYF. CDR3 DNA: TGCGCCAGCAGCCTAATAGCGGGAGCCGGAGATACGCAGTATTTT.

This clonotype was detected ten times or more. The CDR3, as DNA: TGTGCCAGCAGTGAAGTGGTGAGAAGGGGAGAGCAGTACTTC. Translated, it gives CASSEVVRRGEQYF. V gene TRBV6-1 combines with J gene TRBJ2-7; D possibly corresponds to TRBD1 (5 bases). This CDR3 comprises 14 residues. Germline CDR1 is MNHNS and CDR2 is SASEGT. V was trimmed by 1 base and J by 7 bases, leaving 14 bases between them.

This clonotype was picked up many times. CDR3 in amino acids: CALRDRGNEKLFF. Written as DNA, the CDR3 is TGTGCCCTCCGGGACAGGGGTAATGAAAAACTGTTTTTT. This chain links TRBV7-6 with TRBJ1-4, with 10 bases that match TRBD1. Germline V gene lookup returns CDR1 SGHVS and CDR2 FNYEAQ. The CDR3 is 13 residues long. Trimming took 11 bases from V and 4 from J; bases not matched to a gene: 4.

This clonotype was seen many times. CDR3 loop: CAWSRLAGISEQYF. DNA for the CDR3: TGTGCCTGGAGCCGGCTAGCGGGAATCTCCGAGCAGTACTTC. This chain uses TRBV30 with TRBJ2-7; 9 bases are shared with TRBD2. Germline V CDR1 and CDR2: GTSNPN, SVGIG (reference sequence). This CDR3 spans 14 amino acids. V dropped 3 bases and J dropped 6; count of bases not matched to a gene: 9.

This clonotype was counted ten times or more. V and J are TRBV7-9 and TRBJ2-7, with 10 bases fitting TRBD2. The CDR3 runs 15 residues. Germline CDR1 reads SEHNR; CDR2 reads FQNEAQ (reference sequence). Trimming removed 2 bases from V and 2 bases from J; junction bases left unmatched: 3. The CDR3 protein is CASSLRLAGAYEQYF. CDR3 in DNA: TGTGCCAGCAGCTTACGGCTAGCGGGGGCCTACGAGCAGTACTTC.

This clonotype was detected many times. The chain recombines TRBV7-9 with TRBJ2-7; no clear D gene. Trimming took 4 bases from V and 7 from J, leaving 14 bases between them. Germline CDR1 reads SEHNR; CDR2 reads FQNEAQ (reference sequence). The CDR3 runs 13 residues. In DNA, the CDR3 is TGTGCCAGCAGCTCGATGGGCCGTAGGGAGCAGTACTTC. This codes for CASSSMGRREQYF.

The sample holds many counts of this clonotype. The chain employs TRBV19 and TRBJ2-4; D might be TRBD1 or TRBD2, each matching 5 bases. Trimming pared 5 bases from V and 0 bases from J, leaving 14 bases between. This CDR3 is built from 16 residues. Germline V gene data show CDR1 as LNHDA and CDR2 as SQIVND (reference sequence). The DNA of the CDR3 is TGTGCCAGTAGTGACCGGGACGGCCTAGCCAAAAACATTCAGTACTTC. Translated, it gives CASSDRDGLAKNIQYF.

This clonotype was seen many times. The chain joins TRBV5-1 to TRBJ1-1, with no clear D. Trimming cost V 2 bases and J 0 bases, with 14 bases left between them. The CDR3 runs 16 residues. Germline loops: CDR1 SGHRS, CDR2 YFSETQ. CDR3 amino acids: CASSFGPTTLNTEAFF. CDR3 nucleotide sequence: TGCGCCAGCAGCTTTGGACCGACCACCCTGAACACTGAAGCTTTCTTT.

This clonotype was detected only a few times. The chain joins TRBV7-8 to TRBJ2-1, with 14 bases that match TRBD2. The CDR3 has 17 residues. The germline CDR1 and CDR2 sequences are SGHVS and FQNEAQ. Trimming took 5 bases from V and 4 from J; bases not matched to a gene: 7. The CDR3 DNA reads TGTGCCAGCAGCGTAGAAGGACTAGCGGGGGGATACAATGAGCAGTTCTTC. The encoded protein is CASSVEGLAGGYNEQFF.

This clonotype has ten or more counts. V is TRBV2 and J is TRBJ2-2; 11 bases map to TRBD2. The V and J ends lost 3 bases and 7 bases, in that order; junction bases with no gene match: 4. CDR1 and CDR2 from the germline V gene are SNHLY and FYNNEI. CDR3 length: 15 amino acids. The CDR3 region is CASSDSGRAGGELFF. CDR3 coding DNA: TGTGCCAGCAGTGATAGCGGGAGGGCTGGCGGGGAGCTGTTTTTT.

This clonotype occurred many times. The chain has TRBV2 and TRBJ1-6, with a tentative D call TRBD1 (6 bases). Trimming took off 6 bases at V and 10 bases at J, with 16 bases between the two ends. CDR3 length equals 14 residues. CDR1 and CDR2 from the germline V gene are SNHLY and FYNNEI. CDR3 protein: CASRVQGAASPLHF. CDR3 sequence (DNA): TGTGCCAGCAGAGTACAGGGTGCCGCATCACCCCTCCACTTT.